This TCR beta chain was sequenced in a study of blood T cells in healthy people across ages. Study conclusions and caveats: Observed TCR beta diversity per million T cells went down as age went up. This fall followed a roughly linear course with age.

In the case of this clonotype: Its specificity is not known.

Trimming removed 0 bases at V and 3 bases at J, with 9 bases between. This CDR3 is built from 14 residues. Germline CDR1 and CDR2: SGHKS and YYEKEE (reference sequence). Primed by a sample-barcoded 5' primer and a J-beta primer mix, a second PCR proceeded for roughly 7 to 12 cycles. MiXCR was run by TCRdb on the 5' RACE reads, yielding one entry per CDR3 protein. The top ten hold around 30% of the sample, which has approximately 690,000 distinct CDR3 sequences, 40% to 50% seen once. Sequenced input: blood. The sequence was obtained from a man older than 75 in good health. J is TRBJ1-2 and V is TRBV5-5; TRBD1 might be the D (5 bases). The CDR3 sequence is CASSLARVYYGYTF. CDR3 in DNA: TGTGCCAGCAGCTTGGCCAGGGTTTACTATGGCTACACCTTC.